This TCR beta chain was sequenced for a study of cytomegalovirus exposure and HLA in healthy donors. This clone occurred a few times. Its specificity is not known. This PCR relied on a set of 60 Vbeta primers and 13 Jbeta primers. TCRdb's table, derived via immunoSEQ multiplex PCR, lists solely in-frame clones and lacks some. The repertoire holds some 180,000 clones, with around 80% as singletons. Findings and limits, study-wide: Serostatus for CMV was the only available immune exposure information.

The V gene lost 5 bases and the J gene lost 4 bases, with 17 bases spanning the gap. There are 15 residues in the CDR3. Germline CDR1 reads SEHNR; CDR2 reads FQNEAQ (reference sequence). This clonotype was sampled from a man aged 35 to 55 in good health and CMV-seropositive. The sample was PBMCs. The V gene is TRBV7-9, the J gene TRBJ1-1, with a weak D call TRBD1 (6 bases). Here the CDR3 reads CASSPGVGVGTEAFF. In DNA, the CDR3 is TGTGCCAGCAGCCCAGGGGTGGGGGTAGGCACTGAAGCTTTCTTT.